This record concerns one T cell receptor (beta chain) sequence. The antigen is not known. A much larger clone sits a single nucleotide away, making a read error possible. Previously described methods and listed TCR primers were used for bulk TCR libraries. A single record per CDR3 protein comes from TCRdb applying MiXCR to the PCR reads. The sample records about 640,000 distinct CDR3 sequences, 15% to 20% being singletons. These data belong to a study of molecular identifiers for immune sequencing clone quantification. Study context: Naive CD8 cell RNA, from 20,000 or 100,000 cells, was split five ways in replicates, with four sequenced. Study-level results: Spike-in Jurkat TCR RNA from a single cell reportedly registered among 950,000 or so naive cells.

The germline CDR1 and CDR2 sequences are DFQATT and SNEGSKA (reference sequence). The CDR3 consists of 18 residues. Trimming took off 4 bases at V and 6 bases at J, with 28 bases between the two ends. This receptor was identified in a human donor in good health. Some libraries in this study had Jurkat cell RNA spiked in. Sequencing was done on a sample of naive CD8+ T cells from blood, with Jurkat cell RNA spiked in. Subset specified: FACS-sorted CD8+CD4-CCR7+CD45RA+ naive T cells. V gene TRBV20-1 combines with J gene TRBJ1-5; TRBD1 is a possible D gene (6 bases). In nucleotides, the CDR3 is TGCAGTGCTAACGAGAAAGGACAGCATTCCGTGGGGGGTCAGCCCCAGCATTTT. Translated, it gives CSANEKGQHSVGGQPQHF.